A selection of T cell receptor beta chains follows, all from one sample in a study of identical twins' blood T cells. TCRdb reprocessed the 5' RACE reads via MiXCR and lists one record per CDR3 protein. The sample holds a few hundred thousand distinct CDR3 sequences; more than 25% are singletons and the top ten take approximately 6.6%. Specimen: PBMCs. Receptors originate from a woman between 18 and 55 years old in good health. CDR3s include the opening cysteine and the closing phenylalanine or tryptophan. Each record gives: V gene, clone size, J gene, D gene, CDR3 DNA, CDR3 protein. The D gene is left open where the match is weak. Clone size, where shown, is once, few, many, or a class for clones that have expanded.

TRBV29-1	few	TRBJ2-1	.	TGCAGCGTTGAATGTCAGGACTCCTACAATGAGCAGTTCTTC	CSVECQDSYNEQFF
TRBV7-3	.	TRBJ2-3	.	TGTGCCAGCAGCTTTACCGTCCCCGGACCACACCACACAGATACGCAGTATTTT	CASSFTVPGPHHTDTQYF
TRBV5-1	few	TRBJ1-1	.	TGCGCCAGCGCGACGGAGCCGAACACTGAAGCTTTCTTT	CASATEPNTEAFF
TRBV10-3	few	TRBJ1-1	.	TGTGCCATCAGACGACAGCTCACCTTGAACACTGAAGCTTTCTTT	CAIRRQLTLNTEAFF
TRBV5-1	few	TRBJ1-1	TRBD1	TGCGCCAGCAGCTCACCCCGGGACAGGGAACCATTGAACACTGAAGCTTTCTTT	CASSSPRDREPLNTEAFF
TRBV29-1	.	TRBJ2-7	.	TGCAGCGTTGAACTGGTTAGTTACGAGCAGTACTTC	CSVELVSYEQYF
TRBV2	few	TRBJ1-4	.	TGTGCCAGCAGTGCATACGAAAAACTGTTTTTT	CASSAYEKLFF
TRBV7-9	few	TRBJ1-1	.	TGTGCCAGCAGCTTAAGTCGCCAGGAAGCTTTCTTT	CASSLSRQEAFF
TRBV5-1	few	TRBJ2-7	TRBD1	TGCGCCAGCAGCTTTAGTCGAGGGACAGACTACTACGAGCAGTACTTC	CASSFSRGTDYYEQYF
TRBV12-3/TRBV12-4	.	TRBJ1-2	TRBD1	TGTGCCAGCAGCCTAATGACAGGGGTTGGCTACACCTTC	CASSLMTGVGYTF
TRBV5-1	.	TRBJ1-5	TRBD1	TGCGCCAGCGGCCTCTGGGACAGTAGCAATCAGCCCCAGCATTTT	CASGLWDSSNQPQHF
TRBV3-1	few	TRBJ1-3	.	TGTGCCAGCAGCATAGCCTGGACGTCCGATGGAAACACCATATATTTT	CASSIAWTSDGNTIYF
TRBV18	.	TRBJ2-7	.	TGTGCCAGCTCACCACCCCAAACCTACGAGCAGTACTTC	CASSPPQTYEQYF
TRBV20-1	.	TRBJ2-2	.	TGCAGTGCTAGTGGACATCCAAGCACCGGGGAGCTGTTTTTT	CSASGHPSTGELFF
TRBV20-1	few	TRBJ2-5	.	TGCAGTGCTAGATACTTCCAAGAGACCCAGTACTTC	CSARYFQETQYF
TRBV20-1	.	TRBJ1-1	.	TGCAGTGCTGCGGGGGCAGGGAACACTGAAGCTTTCTTT	CSAAGAGNTEAFF
TRBV20-1	.	TRBJ1-1	TRBD1	TGCAGTGCCCAGGACAGGGGCTGTGCTTTCTTT	CSAQDRGCAFF
TRBV7-9	few	TRBJ1-2	.	TGTGCCAGCAGCGTGAACAGGGTCAACTATGGCTACACCTTC	CASSVNRVNYGYTF
TRBV12-3/TRBV12-4	.	TRBJ2-2	TRBD2	TGTGCCAGCAGTTTCCCGGGACTAGTGGCCACCGGGGAGCTGTTTTTT	CASSFPGLVATGELFF
TRBV9	many	TRBJ2-5	.	TGTGCCAGCAGCGTGGAGACAGGAGATCAAGAGACCCAGTACTTC	CASSVETGDQETQYF
TRBV18	.	TRBJ2-1	.	TGTGCCAGCTCACCTTATAAGGGGGGCTACGATGAGCAGTTCTTC	CASSPYKGGYDEQFF
TRBV19	.	TRBJ2-2	TRBD2	TGTGCCAGTAGTATAGCGGGAGGCCCCCGGGAGCTGTTTTTT	CASSIAGGPRELFF
TRBV20-1	.	TRBJ1-3	.	TGCAGTGCTAGAAATCCGGCCACCTCTGGAAACACCATATATTTT	CSARNPATSGNTIYF
TRBV11-2	.	TRBJ1-6	.	TGTGCCAGCAGCTTAGGCACGGAAGTCTATAATTCACCCCTCCACTTT	CASSLGTEVYNSPLHF
TRBV6-1	.	TRBJ2-5	.	TGTGCCAGCAGTGAATCTCGCCTACAAGAGACCCAGTACTTC	CASSESRLQETQYF
TRBV5-1	.	TRBJ2-3	.	TGCGCCAGCAGCTGGGGCGTGATTGGAACAGATACGCAGTATTTT	CASSWGVIGTDTQYF
TRBV6-6	many	TRBJ1-1	.	TGTGCCAGCAGTCCCCGGGGCTTCACTGAAGCTTTCTTT	CASSPRGFTEAFF
TRBV11-2	few	TRBJ1-3	.	TGTGCCAGCAGCCTTGTGCTACGACAGCTATATTTT	CASSLVLRQLYF
TRBV11-1	few	TRBJ2-1	TRBD2	TGTGCCAGGACCGGGGGGAAGCAGTTCTTC	CARTGGKQFF